The rows below give T cell receptor beta chains drawn from one sample of a study of T-cell memory formation after mild COVID-19. TCRdb fed the 5' RACE reads into MiXCR, producing one record per CDR3 protein. The table has 350,000 to 450,000 distinct CDR3 sequences, approximately 15% seen once. Input material: PBMCs or a T cell subset sorted from them (not recorded which). Receptors were obtained from a man younger than 30 who had mild COVID-19 (a few samples of this study predate the infection). Cell type and time point are not known. The CDR3 runs from the conserved cysteine through the conserved F or W. A D gene is named only where the DNA matches it firmly. The size entry is marked missing in some rows and otherwise reads once, few, many or a size class.

V gene,J gene,clone size,D gene,CDR3 protein
TRBV29-1,TRBJ2-7,many,-,CSVVGGHTYEQYF
TRBV30,TRBJ2-2,few,-,CAWSVYRQNTGELFF
TRBV6-2/TRBV6-3,TRBJ2-1,-,-,CASSYGYNEQFF
TRBV7-2,TRBJ1-2,-,-,CASSLVNLDYGYTF
TRBV12-3/TRBV12-4,TRBJ2-1,few,-,CASSWPGPNEQFF
TRBV21-1,TRBJ2-7,many,-,CASSKGYF
TRBV7-9,TRBJ1-3,few,-,CASSNPGNSGNTIYF
TRBV24-1,TRBJ2-1,few,TRBD1,CATSAGGSFNEQFF
TRBV29-1,TRBJ1-1,-,-,CSVDVFGTEAFF
TRBV9,TRBJ2-2,-,TRBD1,CASSPRGTGTTGELFF
TRBV7-7,TRBJ1-1,-,-,CASSSTVNTEAFF
TRBV6-2/TRBV6-3,TRBJ1-2,-,TRBD1,CASSYPGTANYGYTF
TRBV5-1,TRBJ2-5,few,-,CASSPPKETQYF
TRBV6-7,TRBJ1-5,-,TRBD1,CASSPAYRGIQPQHF
TRBV20-1,TRBJ1-2,few,-,CSASHQGPQANYGYTF
TRBV5-4,TRBJ2-3,-,TRBD2,CASSLAGGLKDTQYF
TRBV12-3/TRBV12-4,TRBJ1-1,few,TRBD1,CATLPGGPWAFF
TRBV20-1,TRBJ1-2,few,-,CSASQSHVGINYGYTF
TRBV28,TRBJ1-6,few,-,CASSPPPTSYNSPLHF
TRBV5-5,TRBJ2-1,few,-,CASRLVSYNEQFF
TRBV6-5,TRBJ2-3,-,-,CASSYLKADTQYF
TRBV5-5,TRBJ1-5,-,-,CASSLARGGQPQHF
TRBV6-6,TRBJ2-1,few,TRBD2,CASSHRWGGNGEQFF
TRBV20-1,TRBJ1-2,-,-,CSAPHTANYGYTF
TRBV5-6,TRBJ1-2,-,-,CASSSDGGYGYTF
TRBV7-3,TRBJ2-3,-,TRBD2,CASSSGGSDTQYF
TRBV24-1,TRBJ2-1,many,-,CAAGRGGRNEQFF
TRBV29-1,TRBJ1-1,few,-,CSVPFGYQNTEAFF
TRBV5-1,TRBJ1-2,few,TRBD1,CASSLEGGTGGSGYTF
TRBV6-5,TRBJ2-5,-,-,CASSYSGSRGRETQYF
TRBV20-1,TRBJ2-7,-,-,CSFSRPELYEQYF
TRBV6-2/TRBV6-3,TRBJ2-1,few,TRBD2,CASSTPTSGGFSQFF
TRBV7-2,TRBJ2-4,many,-,CASSLVGGAKNIQYF
TRBV6-1,TRBJ1-6,-,-,CASSQLPGPLHF
TRBV20-1,TRBJ2-1,-,TRBD2,CSATSGSGASSYNEQFF
TRBV5-1,TRBJ1-2,once,TRBD1,CASSLPGTGVDYGYTF